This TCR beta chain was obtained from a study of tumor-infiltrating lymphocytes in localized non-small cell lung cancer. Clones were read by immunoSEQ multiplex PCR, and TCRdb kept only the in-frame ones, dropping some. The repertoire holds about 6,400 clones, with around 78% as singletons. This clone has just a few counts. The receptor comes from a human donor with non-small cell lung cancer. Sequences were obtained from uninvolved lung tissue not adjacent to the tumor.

This CDR3 reads CASSLSITGIGAEAFF. The DNA of the CDR3 is TGTGCCAGCAGTTTATCCATAACAGGGATTGGGGCTGAAGCTTTCTTT. The chain couples TRBV28 to TRBJ1-1; weak D call: TRBD1 (6 bases). Per the germline V gene, CDR1 is MDHEN and CDR2 is SYDVKM. V shed 1 base and J shed 6 bases, with 18 bases lying between them. There are 16 residues in the CDR3.